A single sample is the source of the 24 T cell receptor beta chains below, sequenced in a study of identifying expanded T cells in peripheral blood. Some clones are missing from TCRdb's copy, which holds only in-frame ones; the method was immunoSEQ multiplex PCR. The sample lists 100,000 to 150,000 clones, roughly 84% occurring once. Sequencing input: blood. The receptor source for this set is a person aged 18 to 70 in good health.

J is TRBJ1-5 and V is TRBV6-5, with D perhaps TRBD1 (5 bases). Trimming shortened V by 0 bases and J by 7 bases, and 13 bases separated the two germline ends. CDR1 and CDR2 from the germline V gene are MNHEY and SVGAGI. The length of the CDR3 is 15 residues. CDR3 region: CASSYSPGIGQPQHF. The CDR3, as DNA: TGTGCCAGCAGTTACTCTCCAGGGATTGGACAGCCCCAGCATTTT.

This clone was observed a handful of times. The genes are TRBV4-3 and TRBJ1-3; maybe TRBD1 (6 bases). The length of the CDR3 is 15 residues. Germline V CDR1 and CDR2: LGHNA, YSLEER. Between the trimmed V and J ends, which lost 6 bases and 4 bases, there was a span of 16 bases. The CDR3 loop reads CASRKGRGTGNTIYF. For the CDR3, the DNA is TGCGCCAGCAGGAAGGGGCGGGGGACAGGAAACACCATATATTTT.

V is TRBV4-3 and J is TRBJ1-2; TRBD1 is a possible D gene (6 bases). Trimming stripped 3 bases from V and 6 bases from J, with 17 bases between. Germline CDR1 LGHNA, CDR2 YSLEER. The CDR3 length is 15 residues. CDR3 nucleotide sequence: TGCGCCAGCAGCCAGGGCCAGGGGTTCGGGCATGGCTACACCTTC. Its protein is CASSQGQGFGHGYTF.

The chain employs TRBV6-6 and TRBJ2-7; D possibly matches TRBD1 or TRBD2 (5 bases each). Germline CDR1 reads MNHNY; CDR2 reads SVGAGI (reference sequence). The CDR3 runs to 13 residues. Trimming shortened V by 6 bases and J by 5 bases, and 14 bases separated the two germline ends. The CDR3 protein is CASRERGENEQYF. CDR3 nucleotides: TGTGCCAGCAGGGAGCGAGGGGAGAACGAGCAGTACTTC.

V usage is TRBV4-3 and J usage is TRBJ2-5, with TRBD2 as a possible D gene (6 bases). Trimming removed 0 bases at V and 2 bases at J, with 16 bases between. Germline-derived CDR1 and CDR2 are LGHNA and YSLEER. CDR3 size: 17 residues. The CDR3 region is CASSQEVRGGAQETQYF. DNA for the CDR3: TGCGCCAGCAGCCAAGAAGTTCGGGGCGGGGCACAAGAGACCCAGTACTTC.

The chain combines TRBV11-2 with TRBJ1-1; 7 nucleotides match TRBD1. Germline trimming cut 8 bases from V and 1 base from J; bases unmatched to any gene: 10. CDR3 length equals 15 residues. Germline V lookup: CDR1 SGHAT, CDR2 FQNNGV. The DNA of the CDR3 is TGTGCCAGCGGGGAGGGGGCGGGTGCGAACACTGAAGCTTTCTTT. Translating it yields CASGEGAGANTEAFF.

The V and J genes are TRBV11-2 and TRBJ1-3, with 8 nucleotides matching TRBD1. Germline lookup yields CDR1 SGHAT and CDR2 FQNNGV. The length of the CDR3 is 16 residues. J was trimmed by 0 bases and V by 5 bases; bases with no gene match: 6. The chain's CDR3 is CASSTGGQGSGNTIYF. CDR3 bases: TGTGCCAGCAGCACCGGTGGACAGGGCTCTGGAAACACCATATATTTT.

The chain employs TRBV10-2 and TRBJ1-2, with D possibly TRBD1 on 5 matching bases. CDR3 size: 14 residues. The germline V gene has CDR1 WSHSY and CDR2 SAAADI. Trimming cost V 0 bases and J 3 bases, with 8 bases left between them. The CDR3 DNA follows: TGCGCCAGCAGTGAGTCCGGGACGGACTATGGCTACACCTTC. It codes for CASSESGTDYGYTF.

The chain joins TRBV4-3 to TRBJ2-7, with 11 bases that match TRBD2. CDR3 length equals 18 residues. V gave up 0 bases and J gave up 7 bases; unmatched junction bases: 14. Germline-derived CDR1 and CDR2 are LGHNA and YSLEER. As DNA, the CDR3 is TGCGCCAGCAGCCAAGATTATACTAGCGGGGGCTTAGGTCGAGAGCAGTACTTC. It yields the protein CASSQDYTSGGLGREQYF.

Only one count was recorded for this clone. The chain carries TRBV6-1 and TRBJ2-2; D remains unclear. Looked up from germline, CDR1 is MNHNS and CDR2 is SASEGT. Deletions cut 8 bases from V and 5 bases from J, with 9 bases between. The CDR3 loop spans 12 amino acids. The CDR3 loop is CASEGLTGELFF. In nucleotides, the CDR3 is TGTGCCAGCGAAGGCTTAACCGGGGAGCTGTTTTTT.

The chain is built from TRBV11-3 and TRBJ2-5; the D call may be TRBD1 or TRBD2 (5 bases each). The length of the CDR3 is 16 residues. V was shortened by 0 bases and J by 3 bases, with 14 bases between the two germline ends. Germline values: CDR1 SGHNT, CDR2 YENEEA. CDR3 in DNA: TGTGCCAGCAGCTTAGATCTCGGGGCCGAAGAAGAGACCCAGTACTTC. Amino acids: CASSLDLGAEEETQYF. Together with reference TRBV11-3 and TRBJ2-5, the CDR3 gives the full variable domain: EAGVVQSPRYKIIEKKQPVAFWCNPISGHNTLYWYLQNLGQGPELLIRYENEEAVDDSQLPKDRFSAERLKGVDSTLKIQPAELGDSAVYLCASSLDLGAEEETQYFGPGTRLLVL.

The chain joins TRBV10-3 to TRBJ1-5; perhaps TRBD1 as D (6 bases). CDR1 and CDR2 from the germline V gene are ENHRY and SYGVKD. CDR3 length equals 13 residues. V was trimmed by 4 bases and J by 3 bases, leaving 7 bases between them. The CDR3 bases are TGTGCCATCAGTGGACAGGACAATCAGCCCCAGCATTTT. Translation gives CAISGQDNQPQHF.

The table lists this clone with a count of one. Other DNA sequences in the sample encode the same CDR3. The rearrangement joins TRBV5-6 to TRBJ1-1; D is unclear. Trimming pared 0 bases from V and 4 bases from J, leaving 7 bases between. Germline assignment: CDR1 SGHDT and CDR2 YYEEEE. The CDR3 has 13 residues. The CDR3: CASSLGRGTEAFF. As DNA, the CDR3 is TGTGCCAGCAGCTTGGGGCGAGGCACTGAAGCTTTCTTT.

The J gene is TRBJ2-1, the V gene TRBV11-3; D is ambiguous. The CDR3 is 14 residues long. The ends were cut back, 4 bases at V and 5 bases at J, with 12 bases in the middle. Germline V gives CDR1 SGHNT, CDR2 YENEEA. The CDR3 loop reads CASSSSSTHNEQFF. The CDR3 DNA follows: TGTGCCAGCAGCTCGTCATCAACCCACAATGAGCAGTTCTTC.

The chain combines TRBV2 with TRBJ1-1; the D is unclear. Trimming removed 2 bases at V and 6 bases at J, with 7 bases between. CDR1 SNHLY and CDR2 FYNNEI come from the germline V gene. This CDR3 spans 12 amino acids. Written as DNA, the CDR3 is TGTGCCAGCAGTGAACCGCAGCCTGAAGCTTTCTTT. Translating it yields CASSEPQPEAFF. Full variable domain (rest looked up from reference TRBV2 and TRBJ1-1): EPEVTQTPSHQVTQMGQEVILRCVPISNHLYFYWYRQILGQKVEFLVSFYNNEISEKSEIFDDQFSVERPDGSNFTLKIRSTKLEDSAMYFCASSEPQPEAFFGQGTRLTVV.

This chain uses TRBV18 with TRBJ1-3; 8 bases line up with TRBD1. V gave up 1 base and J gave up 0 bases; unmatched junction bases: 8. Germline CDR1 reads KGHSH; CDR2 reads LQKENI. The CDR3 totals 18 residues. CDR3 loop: CASSPRGQVGASGNTIYF. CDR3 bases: TGTGCCAGCTCACCACGGGGACAGGTCGGAGCCTCTGGAAACACCATATATTTT. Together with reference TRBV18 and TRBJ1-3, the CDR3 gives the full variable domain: NAGVMQNPRHLVRRRGQEARLRCSPMKGHSHVYWYRQLPEEGLKFMVYLQKENIIDESGMPKERFSAEFPKEGPSILRIQQVVRGDSAAYFCASSPRGQVGASGNTIYFGEGSWLTVV.

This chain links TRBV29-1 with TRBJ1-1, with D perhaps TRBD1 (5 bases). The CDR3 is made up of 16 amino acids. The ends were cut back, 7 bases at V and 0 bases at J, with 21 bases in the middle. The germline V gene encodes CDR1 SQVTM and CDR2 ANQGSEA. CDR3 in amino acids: CSACCHASTVNTEAFF. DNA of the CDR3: TGCAGCGCTTGTTGTCACGCTTCGACAGTGAACACTGAAGCTTTCTTT.

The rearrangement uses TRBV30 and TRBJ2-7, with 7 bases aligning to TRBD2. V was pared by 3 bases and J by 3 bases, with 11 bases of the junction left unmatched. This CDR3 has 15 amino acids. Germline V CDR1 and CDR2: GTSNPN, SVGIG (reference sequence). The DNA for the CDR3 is TGTGCCTGGAGGGGGGGGAGCGGGACGGTCTACGAGCAGTACTTC. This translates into CAWRGGSGTVYEQYF.

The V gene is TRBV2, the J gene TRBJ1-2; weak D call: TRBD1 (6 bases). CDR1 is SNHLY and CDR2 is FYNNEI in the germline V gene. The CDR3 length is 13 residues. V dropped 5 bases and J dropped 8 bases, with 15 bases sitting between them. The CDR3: CASSLRGGDGYTF. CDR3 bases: TGTGCCAGCAGTTTACGAGGGGGGGACGGCTACACCTTC.

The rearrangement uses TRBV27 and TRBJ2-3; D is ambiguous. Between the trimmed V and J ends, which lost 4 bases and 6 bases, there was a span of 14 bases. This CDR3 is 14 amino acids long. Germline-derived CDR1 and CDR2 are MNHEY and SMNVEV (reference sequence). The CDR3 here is CASSYWAGADTQYF. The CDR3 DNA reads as TGTGCCAGCAGTTATTGGGCAGGAGCTGATACGCAGTATTTT.

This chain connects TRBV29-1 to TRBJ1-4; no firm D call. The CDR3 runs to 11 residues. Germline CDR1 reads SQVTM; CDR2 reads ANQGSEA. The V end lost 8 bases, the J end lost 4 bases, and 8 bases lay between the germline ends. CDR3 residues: CSSVYNEKLFF. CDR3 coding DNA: TGCAGCTCGGTCTATAATGAAAAACTGTTTTTT. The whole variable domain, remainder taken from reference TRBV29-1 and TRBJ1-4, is SAVISQKPSRDICQRGTSLTIQCQVDSQVTMMFWYRQQPGQSLTLIATANQGSEATYESGFVIDKFPISRPNLTFSTLTVSNMSPEDSSIYLCSSVYNEKLFFGSGTQLSVL.

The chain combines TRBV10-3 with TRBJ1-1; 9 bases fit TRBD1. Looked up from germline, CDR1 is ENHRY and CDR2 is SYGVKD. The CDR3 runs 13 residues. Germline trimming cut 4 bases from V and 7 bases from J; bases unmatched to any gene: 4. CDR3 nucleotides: TGTGCCATCAGTGCGGGACAGGGATTTGAAGCTTTCTTT. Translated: CAISAGQGFEAFF.

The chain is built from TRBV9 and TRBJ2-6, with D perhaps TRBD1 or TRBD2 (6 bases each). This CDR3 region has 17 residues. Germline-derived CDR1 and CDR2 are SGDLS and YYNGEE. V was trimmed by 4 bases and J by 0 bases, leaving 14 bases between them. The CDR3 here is CASSLFGGRSGANVLTF. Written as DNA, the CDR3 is TGTGCCAGCAGCTTGTTCGGGGGCCGCTCTGGGGCCAACGTCCTGACTTTC.

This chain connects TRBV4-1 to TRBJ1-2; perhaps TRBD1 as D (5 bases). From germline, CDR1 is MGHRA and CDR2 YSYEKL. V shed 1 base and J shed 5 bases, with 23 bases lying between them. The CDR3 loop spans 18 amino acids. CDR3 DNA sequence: TGCGCCAGCAGCCAAGGTTGGGTCAAAGGGGCTAAAGCTTATGGCTACACCTTC. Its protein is CASSQGWVKGAKAYGYTF.